The 25 T cell receptor beta chains presented below share a single source sample, sequenced in a study of T cell changes during pregnancy in multiple sclerosis. Assay used: immunoSEQ multiplex PCR; TCRdb lists only in-frame clones, some missing. The data show about 59,000 clones, about nine tenths seen once. Sequencing used peripheral blood, obtained in the first trimester of pregnancy. The receptor source for this set is a female donor in good health, enrolled as a control in a pregnancy study.

V gene TRBV5-4 combines with J gene TRBJ2-1; TRBD1 might be the D (5 bases). Looked up from germline, CDR1 is SGHNT and CDR2 is YYREEE (reference sequence). Trimming pared 4 bases from V and 8 bases from J, leaving 10 bases between. The CDR3 is made up of 12 amino acids. CDR3 amino acids: CASSQQGDEQFF. CDR3 DNA: TGTGCCAGCAGCCAGCAGGGTGATGAGCAGTTCTTC. The full variable domain, with the rest looked up from reference TRBV5-4 and TRBJ2-1, is ETGVTQSPTHLIKTRGQQVTLRCSSQSGHNTVSWYQQALGQGPQFIFQYYREEENGRGNFPPRFSGLQFPNYSSELNVNALELDDSALYLCASSQQGDEQFFGPGTRLTVL.

The chain carries TRBV12-5 and TRBJ2-3, with 8 bases that match TRBD2. Germline loops: CDR1 LGHNT, CDR2 FRNRAP. The CDR3 contains 14 residues. J gave up 6 bases and V 11 bases, and 13 bases lay outside the gene matches. In DNA, the CDR3 is TGTGCTTCGGAGCGGGGGACCACTCGTGATACGCAGTATTTT. Protein: CASERGTTRDTQYF.

About this clone itself: A junction boundary mismatches the germline segment, possibly from a read error. Other DNA sequences in the sample encode the same CDR3. This chain joins TRBV6-1 and TRBJ2-5; 15 bases line up with TRBD2. The CDR3 has 15 residues. Per germline, CDR1 MNHNS and CDR2 SASEGT. The CDR3 DNA reads as TGTGCCAGTAGTGGACTAGCGGGGGGGCAAGAGACCCAGTACTTC. Protein sequence: CASSGLAGGQETQYF.

The chain employs TRBV6-1 and TRBJ2-3; 9 nucleotides line up with TRBD2. CDR1 and CDR2 (germline): MNHNS, SASEGT. The CDR3 length is 14 residues. The ends lost 3 bases at V and 13 bases at J; junction bases unmatched: 11. This CDR3 is CASSDRGGGASEYF. CDR3 DNA sequence: TGTGCCAGCAGTGATCGGGGCGGGGGGGCATCGGAGTATTTT.

The CDR3: CASSRGSSGGDTQYF. In DNA, the CDR3 is TGTGCCAGCAGCCGAGGGTCCAGCGGGGGAGATACGCAGTATTTT. The rearrangement joins TRBV7-9 to TRBJ2-3, with 8 nucleotides matching TRBD2. The germline gives CDR1 SEHNR, CDR2 FQNEAQ (reference sequence). The CDR3 length is 15 residues. V lost 5 bases to trimming and J lost 5 bases; unmatched junction nucleotides: 9.

The chain joins TRBV11-3 to TRBJ2-1; 12 bases map to TRBD2. With V trimmed by 6 bases and J by 9 bases, 3 bases remained unmatched. The CDR3 contains 13 residues. Looked up from germline, CDR1 is SGHNT and CDR2 is YENEEA. The CDR3: CASRTSGGGEQFF. CDR3 bases: TGTGCCAGCAGGACTAGCGGGGGCGGTGAGCAGTTCTTC.

This clone was recorded only once. The rearrangement joins TRBV2 to TRBJ2-5; TRBD1 agrees at 7 bases. With 7 bases clipped from V and 4 bases from J, the junction kept 6 bases outside the gene matches. Germline values: CDR1 SNHLY, CDR2 FYNNEI. The CDR3 sequence is 13 residues long. CDR3 amino acids: CASKGQARETQYF. The CDR3 nucleotides are TGTGCCAGCAAAGGACAGGCTCGAGAGACCCAGTACTTC.

This chain joins TRBV5-4 and TRBJ1-2; unclear D gene. V was cut by 0 bases and J by 8 bases, with 17 bases left in between. In germline, CDR1 is SGHNT, CDR2 YYREEE (reference sequence). The CDR3 loop spans 15 amino acids. CDR3 in amino acids: CASSLVEGVVGGYTF. DNA for the CDR3: TGTGCCAGCAGCTTGGTTGAGGGTGTTGTAGGCGGCTACACCTTC.

This chain uses TRBV2 with TRBJ1-4; D possibly corresponds to TRBD1 (5 bases). The CDR3 sequence is 16 residues long. V gave up 6 bases and J gave up 9 bases, with 23 bases separating them. Per germline, CDR1 SNHLY and CDR2 FYNNEI. The CDR3 nucleotides read TGTGCCAGCAGCACCCCGCGACATGGAGGGGATAAAAAACTGTTTTTT. It codes for CASSTPRHGGDKKLFF.

This clone was seen a handful of times. This chain links TRBV4-2 with TRBJ1-1; 10 bases agree with TRBD1. The J segment lost 0 bases and the V segment lost 0 bases, leaving 4 bases of the junction unmatched. The CDR3 loop spans 17 amino acids. Germline CDR1 is LGHNA and CDR2 is YNFKEQ. The CDR3 loop reads CASSQDDRGPLNTEAFF. In DNA form, the CDR3 reads TGTGCCAGCAGCCAAGATGACAGGGGGCCCTTGAACACTGAAGCTTTCTTT.

The chain combines TRBV2 with TRBJ2-3; the D is unclear. V gave up 6 bases and J gave up 4 bases, with 8 bases separating them. CDR1 SNHLY and CDR2 FYNNEI come from the germline V gene. The CDR3 is made up of 12 amino acids. The CDR3 DNA is TGTGCCAGCAGGAGACTTTCAGATACGCAGTATTTT. It encodes CASRRLSDTQYF.

This sequence joins TRBV2 and TRBJ2-1, with 9 bases matching TRBD2. CDR1 is SNHLY and CDR2 is FYNNEI in the germline V gene. The junction had 9 bases not matched to a gene; V was cut back by 9 bases and J by 9 bases. This CDR3 has 13 residues. The CDR3 coding sequence is TGTGCCAGTCATCGCGGGGGGGGGATTGAGCAGTTCTTC. Translating gives CASHRGGGIEQFF.

This chain uses TRBV11-2 with TRBJ2-7; TRBD1 might be the D (6 bases). The V gene's germline CDR1 is SGHAT and CDR2 FQNNGV. Trimming took 5 bases from V and 7 from J, leaving 21 bases between them. This CDR3 spans 15 amino acids. The CDR3 DNA is TGTGCCAGCAGCACAAGTCCCAGGGGTACGGGGGAGCAGTACTTC. Its translation is CASSTSPRGTGEQYF. Full variable domain (missing parts from reference TRBV11-2 and TRBJ2-7): EAGVAQSPRYKIIEKRQSVAFWCNPISGHATLYWYQQILGQGPKLLIQFQNNGVVDDSQLPKDRFSAERLKGVDSTLKIQPAKLEDSAVYLCASSTSPRGTGEQYFGPGTRLTVT.

The V and J genes are TRBV19 and TRBJ1-1; perhaps TRBD1 as D (6 bases). Germline CDR1 and CDR2: LNHDA and SQIVND (reference sequence). Deletions cut 3 bases from V and 8 bases from J, with 13 bases between. The CDR3 sequence is 13 residues long. The CDR3 spells CASSIIQGSEAFF. For the CDR3, the DNA is TGTGCCAGTAGTATCATACAGGGCTCCGAAGCTTTCTTT.

The V call is TRBV9, the J call TRBJ1-2; TRBD1 might be the D (6 bases). There are 15 residues in the CDR3. V was trimmed by 3 bases and J by 4 bases, leaving 16 bases between them. Per germline, CDR1 SGDLS and CDR2 YYNGEE. This CDR3 is CASSDGGGDRYGYTF. For the CDR3, the DNA is TGTGCCAGCAGCGACGGAGGGGGGGATCGCTATGGCTACACCTTC.

This chain uses TRBV2 with TRBJ1-4; D is undetermined. There are 13 residues in the CDR3. CDR1 is SNHLY, CDR2 FYNNEI, per germline. The V end lost 4 bases, the J end lost 8 bases, and 11 bases lay between the germline ends. In nucleotides, the CDR3 is TGTGCCAGCAGTGGGGAGGGAGGGGAAAAACTGTTTTTT. As protein: CASSGEGGEKLFF.

The genes are TRBV11-1 and TRBJ2-7; D possibly corresponds to TRBD1 (6 bases). The V end lost 5 bases, the J end lost 3 bases, and 8 bases lay between the germline ends. The CDR3 runs to 12 residues. CDR1 is SGHAT, CDR2 FQDESV, per germline (reference sequence). The CDR3 spells CASSRDNYEQYF. The CDR3 nucleotides are TGTGCCAGCAGCCGGGACAACTACGAGCAGTACTTC.

The genes are TRBV2 and TRBJ1-1; the match to TRBD1 covers 7 bases. Germline CDR1 is SNHLY and CDR2 is FYNNEI. The CDR3 has 16 residues. The V and J ends lost 1 base and 3 bases, in that order; junction bases with no gene match: 8. CDR3 in DNA: TGTGCCAGCAGTGAAGTATTGGGGACAGACTACACTGAAGCTTTCTTT. The encoded protein is CASSEVLGTDYTEAFF. The full variable domain, its missing parts supplied by reference TRBV2 and TRBJ1-1, is EPEVTQTPSHQVTQMGQEVILRCVPISNHLYFYWYRQILGQKVEFLVSFYNNEISEKSEIFDDQFSVERPDGSNFTLKIRSTKLEDSAMYFCASSEVLGTDYTEAFFGQGTRLTVV.

The CDR3 sequence is CASSPLQRRTYGANVLTF. The CDR3, as DNA: TGTGCCAGCTCACCACTCCAGCGGAGGACGTATGGGGCCAACGTCCTGACTTTC. The V and J genes are TRBV18 and TRBJ2-6; D perhaps matches TRBD2 (5 bases). V lost 1 base and J lost 3, with 16 bases in between. Germline V lookup: CDR1 KGHSH, CDR2 LQKENI. CDR3 length: 18 amino acids.

The genes are TRBV30 and TRBJ1-4, with a tentative D call TRBD1 (5 bases). Germline lookup yields CDR1 GTSNPN and CDR2 SVGIG (reference sequence). V was clipped by 3 bases and J by 10 bases, with 21 bases between them. The CDR3 length is 15 residues. The CDR3: CAWREGTFGGGKLFF. CDR3 nucleotides: TGTGCCTGGAGGGAAGGGACCTTCGGGGGAGGAAAACTGTTTTTT. Full variable domain (rest looked up from reference TRBV30 and TRBJ1-4): SQTIHQWPATLVQPVGSPLSLECTVEGTSNPNLYWYRQAAGRGLQLLFYSVGIGQISSEVPQNLSASRPQDRQFILSSKKLLLSDSGFYLCAWREGTFGGGKLFFGSGTQLSVL.

The chain joins TRBV7-9 to TRBJ1-1; TRBD1 might be the D (5 bases). The CDR3 length is 17 residues. V was cut by 2 bases and J by 0 bases, with 16 bases left in between. Germline-derived CDR1 and CDR2 are SEHNR and FQNEAQ (reference sequence). The CDR3 spells CASSLSGRASLNTEAFF. The CDR3 coding sequence is TGTGCCAGCAGCTTATCGGGCAGGGCATCGTTGAACACTGAAGCTTTCTTT.

The chain combines TRBV7-9 with TRBJ1-1, with D uncertain. Trimming took 5 bases from V and 1 from J, leaving 8 bases between them. Germline V lookup: CDR1 SEHNR, CDR2 FQNEAQ (reference sequence). The CDR3 contains 13 residues. The CDR3 sequence: CASSVTENTEAFF. The CDR3 DNA sequence: TGTGCCAGCAGCGTCACAGAGAACACTGAAGCTTTCTTT.

The J gene is TRBJ1-5, the V gene TRBV2; 8 bases fit TRBD1. Germline loops: CDR1 SNHLY, CDR2 FYNNEI. The junction had 4 bases not matched to a gene; V was cut back by 6 bases and J by 0 bases. There are 15 residues in the CDR3. CDR3 protein: CASSRTGISNQPQHF. The CDR3 bases are TGTGCCAGCAGCAGGACAGGGATTAGCAATCAGCCCCAGCATTTT.

V gene TRBV27 combines with J gene TRBJ1-6; 7 nucleotides line up with TRBD1. The CDR3 contains 14 residues. After removal of 7 bases from V and 9 bases from J, the junction contained 9 bases not matched to a gene. Germline V CDR1 and CDR2: MNHEY, SMNVEV (reference sequence). CDR3 in DNA: TGTGCCAGCAAGGGGGCCCCGGGCGGTTCACCCCTCCACTTT. It yields the protein CASKGAPGGSPLHF.

This clone was observed once. Written as DNA, the CDR3 is TGTGCCAGCAGTAAGGACAGGGTCTTCCTCCGGAACACTGAAGCTTTCTTT. The encoded protein is CASSKDRVFLRNTEAFF. The V and J genes are TRBV5-6 and TRBJ1-1; 8 positions match TRBD1. Germline V lookup: CDR1 SGHDT, CDR2 YYEEEE. CDR3 length: 17 amino acids. Losses at the gene ends were 5 bases for V and 1 base for J; bases not matched to a gene: 13.